Each of the 10 T cell receptor beta chains below was sequenced from the same sample in a study of CD8 T cells in Susac syndrome. About 0.5 to 1 ug RNA was reverse transcribed with random hexamers. Using its own MiXCR run on the immunoSEQ multiplex PCR reads, TCRdb lists one record per CDR3 protein. The sample carries approximately 100,000 distinct CDR3 sequences, less than 95% recorded once. Specimen: CD8+ T cells from PBMCs. All receptors come from a human donor in good health.

The V and J genes are TRBV23-1 and TRBJ1-5; D possibly corresponds to TRBD1 (5 bases). TRBV23-1 is known as an ORF, though its function is uncertain. V was pared by 6 bases and J by 3 bases, with 15 bases between. The CDR3 loop spans 15 amino acids. The CDR3 spells CASRALGRANQPQHF. CDR3 bases: TGCGCCAGCAGGGCCCTTGGCAGGGCCAATCAGCCCCAGCATTTT.

The chain combines TRBV7-2 with TRBJ2-5, with 12 bases aligning to TRBD2. Trimming cost V 5 bases and J 2 bases; bases outside gene matches: 3. Looked up from germline, CDR1 is SGHTA and CDR2 is FQGNSA. CDR3 size: 15 residues. CDR3 sequence reads: CASSTSGGKQETQYF. CDR3 nucleotide sequence: TGTGCCAGCAGCACTAGCGGGGGGAAACAAGAGACCCAGTACTTC.

This chain's CDR3 is CASSVEAAGLTNEQFF. The DNA for the CDR3 is TGTGCCAGCAGCGTAGAGGCAGCGGGACTAACGAATGAGCAGTTCTTC. V gene TRBV9 combines with J gene TRBJ2-1; 7 bases match TRBD2. The V segment lost 0 bases and the J segment 7 bases; nucleotides outside the gene matches: 10. Germline lookup yields CDR1 SGDLS and CDR2 YYNGEE. This CDR3 region has 16 residues.

V gene TRBV5-8 combines with J gene TRBJ1-2; D ambiguous. The CDR3 loop spans 13 amino acids. The V gene's germline CDR1 is SGHTS and CDR2 YDEGEE. V lost 4 bases to trimming and J lost 5 bases, with 12 bases between them. The CDR3 DNA sequence: TGTGCCAGCAGCGTATTGGGGAGGTATGGCTACACCTTC. Translating gives CASSVLGRYGYTF.

The gene calls are TRBV7-3 and TRBJ2-1; TRBD2 might be the D (6 bases). Germline V gene data show CDR1 as SGHTA and CDR2 as FQGTGA. Trimming pared 5 bases from V and 6 bases from J, leaving 17 bases between. CDR3 size: 15 residues. The CDR3 loop is CASSQLGGGSNEQFF. The CDR3 DNA sequence: TGTGCCAGCAGCCAGCTTGGGGGAGGATCCAATGAGCAGTTCTTC. The complete variable domain, with remaining parts taken from reference TRBV7-3 and TRBJ2-1, reads GAGVSQTPSNKVTEKGKYVELRCDPISGHTALYWYRQSLGQGPEFLIYFQGTGAADDSGLPNDRFFAVRPEGSVSTLKIQRTERGDSAVYLCASSQLGGGSNEQFFGPGTRLTVL.

CDR3 sequence reads: CASSLAKGLNTEAFF. Here the CDR3 DNA reads TGTGCCAGCAGCTTAGCGAAGGGTTTGAACACTGAAGCTTTCTTT. This rearrangement joins TRBV7-2 to TRBJ1-1; D unclear. V lost 0 bases to trimming and J lost 0 bases, with 8 bases between them. Germline CDR1 and CDR2: SGHTA and FQGNSA. This CDR3 contains 15 residues.

This chain joins TRBV5-4 and TRBJ1-2; D ambiguous. Between the trimmed V and J ends, which lost 0 bases and 8 bases, there was a span of 14 bases. The CDR3 runs to 14 residues. CDR1 and CDR2 (germline): SGHNT, YYREEE (reference sequence). CDR3 amino acids: CASSLDLHDGGYTF. The CDR3 DNA is TGTGCCAGCAGCTTGGACTTACACGACGGCGGCTACACCTTC.

The rearrangement links TRBV6-5 to TRBJ2-3; TRBD2 aligns across 9 bases. The V and J ends lost 6 bases and 6 bases, in that order; junction bases with no gene match: 10. This CDR3 comprises 15 residues. CDR1 is MNHEY, CDR2 SVGAGI, per germline. In DNA form, the CDR3 reads TGTGCCAGCAGAATAGCGGGAGTCACTTCGGATACGCAGTATTTT. Translated: CASRIAGVTSDTQYF.

The CDR3 spells CASSLGGVYGYTF. DNA of the CDR3: TGTGCCAGCAGCTTGGGGGGGGTCTATGGCTACACCTTC. The rearrangement joins TRBV11-2 to TRBJ1-2, with a weak D call TRBD1 (5 bases). This CDR3 has 13 amino acids. Trimming left V 3 bases short and J 4 bases short, with 9 bases between. The germline V gene encodes CDR1 SGHAT and CDR2 FQNNGV.

Of note for this clonotype: An end of the junction differs from the germline gene, which may be a read error. The genes are TRBV20-1 and TRBJ2-1; 9 bases map to TRBD2. Germline loops: CDR1 DFQATT, CDR2 SNEGSKA (reference sequence). The CDR3 length is 15 residues. CDR3 loop: CSALGLADSDNEQFF. Here the CDR3 DNA reads TGCAGTGCCCTGGGACTAGCTGACTCCGACAATGAGCAGTTCTTC.